These 10 T cell receptor beta chains share one sample of origin, sequenced in a study of CD8+ T cells in alopecia areata (dated by TCRdb to 2016 to 2019). Receptor amplification or capture employed the immunoSEQ multiplex PCR assay. To provide template for TCR sequencing, every sample had RNA extracted and reverse transcribed into cDNA. Held by TCRdb, this immuneACCESS table contains in-frame sequences only and omits some clones. Under half of the omission traces to an unresolved V gene where checked; the cause of the rest is unknown. The sample table records 90,000 to 130,000 clones; around 55% of these occur just once. The ten largest account for 20% to 25% of the sample. Input material: CD8+ T cells sorted from blood. The receptors originated from a human donor in good health.

This clone has a handful of counts. The chain recombines TRBV21-1 with TRBJ2-5; the DNA was not compared with TRBD2, the D call given in the table. TRBV21-1 is designated a pseudogene. This CDR3 has 17 amino acids. The CDR3 loop reads CASSGPTSGDPQETQYF. CDR3 nucleotide sequence: TGTGCCAGCAGCGGCCCGACTAGCGGGGACCCTCAAGAGACCCAGTACTTC.

This clone was counted a few times. The chain recombines TRBV4-3 with TRBJ1-5; TRBD1 might be the D (6 bases). V lost 4 bases to trimming and J lost 4 bases, with 14 bases between them. Germline V gene data show CDR1 as LGHNA and CDR2 as YSLEER. The length of the CDR3 is 15 residues. CDR3 loop: CASSLHLQGNQPQHF. The CDR3 DNA reads as TGCGCCAGCAGCCTCCACTTGCAGGGGAATCAGCCCCAGCATTTT.

The chain combines TRBV4-3 with TRBJ1-1; no firm D call. The germline V gene has CDR1 LGHNA and CDR2 YSLEER. This CDR3 comprises 15 residues. With 2 bases removed from V and 1 base from J, the gap between germline ends came to 11 bases. CDR3 protein: CASSQNRGENTEAFF. CDR3 nucleotide sequence: TGCGCCAGCAGCCAAAACCGGGGAGAGAACACTGAAGCTTTCTTT.

The chain uses TRBV30 and TRBJ2-6; possibly TRBD1 for D (6 bases). The CDR3 is made up of 16 amino acids. Per germline, CDR1 GTSNPN and CDR2 SVGIG (reference sequence). V was clipped by 2 bases and J by 0 bases, with 11 bases between them. Here the CDR3 DNA reads TGTGCCTGGAGTCATTCAGGGGTCTCTGGGGCCAACGTCCTGACTTTC. Translated, it gives CAWSHSGVSGANVLTF.

The V and J genes are TRBV15 and TRBJ2-3; the D is unclear. The germline V gene has CDR1 LNHNV and CDR2 YYDKDF (reference sequence). This CDR3 spans 16 amino acids. V lost 0 bases, J lost 2 bases, and 12 bases lay in between. CDR3 sequence reads: CATSRDRPSDTDTQYF. The CDR3 coding sequence is TGTGCCACCAGCAGAGATAGGCCCAGCGACACAGATACGCAGTATTTT. Filled out from reference TRBV15 and TRBJ2-3, the complete variable domain reads DAMVIQNPRYQVTQFGKPVTLSCSQTLNHNVMYWYQQKSSQAPKLLFHYYDKDFNNEADTPDNFQSRRPNTSFCFLDIRSPGLGDTAMYLCATSRDRPSDTDTQYFGPGTRLTVL.

The J gene is TRBJ2-1, the V gene TRBV7-9, with TRBD1 identical over 8 bases. The CDR3 covers 14 residues. The V gene's germline CDR1 is SEHNR and CDR2 FQNEAQ (reference sequence). Trimming at V came to 7 bases and at J to 7 bases, leaving 9 bases not matched to a gene. CDR3 DNA sequence: TGTGCCAGCAAAGCAGGGGGCCGACGAAATGAGCAGTTCTTC. Residues: CASKAGGRRNEQFF.

This clone appeared a single time. The CDR3: CASSLALGGVHGYTF. Written as DNA, the CDR3 is TGTGCCAGCAGCTTAGCCCTGGGGGGCGTCCATGGCTACACCTTC. J is TRBJ1-2 and V is TRBV11-2; D is perhaps TRBD1 (6 bases). The CDR3 has 15 amino acids. Germline CDR1 and CDR2: SGHAT and FQNNGV. The V end was cut by 1 base, the J end by 6 bases, with 15 bases between. Variable domain in full (rest from reference TRBV11-2 and TRBJ1-2): EAGVAQSPRYKIIEKRQSVAFWCNPISGHATLYWYQQILGQGPKLLIQFQNNGVVDDSQLPKDRFSAERLKGVDSTLKIQPAKLEDSAVYLCASSLALGGVHGYTFGSGTRLTVV.

This clone appeared a few times. The chain joins TRBV7-2 to TRBJ1-2, with D perhaps TRBD1 (6 bases). Trimming left V 1 base short and J 6 bases short, with 15 bases between. The CDR3 spans 15 residues. Per the germline V gene, CDR1 is SGHTA and CDR2 is FQGNSA. CDR3 in DNA: TGTGCCAGCAGCTTAGTCACAGGGTGGGCGGATGGCTACACCTTC. Its protein product is CASSLVTGWADGYTF.

A few counts support this clone. The rearrangement joins TRBV2 to TRBJ2-3; D unresolved. This CDR3 is built from 13 residues. Germline CDR1 and CDR2: SNHLY and FYNNEI. V lost 7 bases, J lost 1 base, and 9 bases lay in between. The CDR3 DNA reads TGTGCCAGCATCATGGCGGGCACAGATACGCAGTATTTT. It encodes CASIMAGTDTQYF.

V usage is TRBV25-1 and J usage is TRBJ2-5; D remains ambiguous. The germline gives CDR1 MGHDK, CDR2 SYGVNS. The CDR3 length is 17 residues. Trimming pared 2 bases from V and 2 bases from J, leaving 18 bases between. This chain's CDR3 is CASSEEATPAEQETQYF. The CDR3, as DNA: TGTGCCAGCAGTGAAGAGGCGACACCCGCAGAGCAAGAGACCCAGTACTTC.